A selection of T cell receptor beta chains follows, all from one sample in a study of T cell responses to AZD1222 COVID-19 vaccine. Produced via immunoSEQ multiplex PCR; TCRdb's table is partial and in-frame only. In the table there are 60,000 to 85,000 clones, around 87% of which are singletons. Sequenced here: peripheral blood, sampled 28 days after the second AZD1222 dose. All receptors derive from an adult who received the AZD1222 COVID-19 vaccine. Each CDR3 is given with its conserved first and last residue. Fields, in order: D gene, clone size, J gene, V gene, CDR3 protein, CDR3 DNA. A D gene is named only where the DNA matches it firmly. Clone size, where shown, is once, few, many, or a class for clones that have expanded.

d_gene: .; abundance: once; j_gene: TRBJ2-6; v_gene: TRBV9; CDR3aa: CASSLGGEAGANVLTF; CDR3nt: TGTGCCAGCAGCCTAGGGGGGGAGGCTGGGGCCAACGTCCTGACTTTC
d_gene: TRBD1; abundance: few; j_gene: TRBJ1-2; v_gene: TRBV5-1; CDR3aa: CASKTLQGDYGYTF; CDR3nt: TGCGCCAGCAAAACCCTTCAGGGGGACTATGGCTACACCTTC
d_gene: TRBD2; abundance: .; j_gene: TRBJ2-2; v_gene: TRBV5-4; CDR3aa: CASSLAGANTGELFF; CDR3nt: TGTGCCAGCAGCTTAGCGGGGGCCAACACCGGGGAGCTGTTTTTT
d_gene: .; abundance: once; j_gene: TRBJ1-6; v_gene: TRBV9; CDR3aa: CASSVEGGNSPLHF; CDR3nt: TGTGCCAGCAGCGTAGAGGGGGGGAACTCACCCCTCCACTTT
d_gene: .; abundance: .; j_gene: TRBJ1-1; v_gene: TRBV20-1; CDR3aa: CSASKQGPKAFF; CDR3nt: TGCAGTGCTAGTAAACAGGGCCCTAAAGCTTTCTTT
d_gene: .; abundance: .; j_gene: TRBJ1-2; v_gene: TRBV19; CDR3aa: CASRVQGGDYGYTF; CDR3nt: TGTGCCAGTAGGGTACAGGGAGGTGACTATGGCTACACCTTC
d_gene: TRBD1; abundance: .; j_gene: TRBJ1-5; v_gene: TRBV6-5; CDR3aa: CASYNRGNQPQHF; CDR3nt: TGTGCCAGCTACAACAGGGGGAATCAGCCCCAGCATTTT
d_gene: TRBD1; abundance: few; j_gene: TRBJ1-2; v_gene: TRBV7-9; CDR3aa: CASSSREDRGRWYYGYTF; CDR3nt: TGTGCCAGCAGCTCGAGAGAGGACAGGGGGCGCTGGTACTATGGCTACACCTTC
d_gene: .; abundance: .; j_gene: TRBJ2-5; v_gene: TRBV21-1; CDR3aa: CAPPILESKETQYF; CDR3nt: TGTGCCCCTCCGATCCTAGAATCAAAAGAGACCCAGTACTTC
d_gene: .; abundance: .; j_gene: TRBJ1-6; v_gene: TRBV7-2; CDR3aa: CASSPETWVALHF; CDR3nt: TGTGCCAGCAGCCCCGAGACGTGGGTCGCCCTCCACTTT
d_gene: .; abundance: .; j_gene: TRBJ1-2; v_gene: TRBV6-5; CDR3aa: CASRKAQGGFGYTF; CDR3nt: TGTGCCAGCAGAAAAGCTCAGGGAGGATTTGGCTACACCTTC
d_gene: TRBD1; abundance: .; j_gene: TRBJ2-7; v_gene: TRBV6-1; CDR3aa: CASREELTGHGYEQYF; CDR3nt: TGTGCCAGCAGGGAAGAGCTGACAGGGCATGGCTACGAGCAGTACTTC
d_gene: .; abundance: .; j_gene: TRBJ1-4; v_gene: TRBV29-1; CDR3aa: CSVGGATNEKLFF; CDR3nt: TGCAGCGTTGGAGGGGCAACTAATGAAAAACTGTTTTTT
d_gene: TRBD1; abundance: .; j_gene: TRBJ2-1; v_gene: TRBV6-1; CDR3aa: CASSERQGSLGQFF; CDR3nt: TGTGCCAGCAGTGAGCGACAGGGTTCCCTGGGGCAGTTCTTC
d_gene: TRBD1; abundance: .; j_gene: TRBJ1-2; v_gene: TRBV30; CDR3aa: CAWRSGDRTGYTF; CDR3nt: TGTGCCTGGAGATCGGGGGACAGAACTGGCTACACCTTC
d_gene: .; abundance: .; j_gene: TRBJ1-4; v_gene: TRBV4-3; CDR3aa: CASSPWAANEKLFF; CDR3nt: TGCGCCAGCAGCCCCTGGGCAGCGAATGAAAAACTGTTTTTT
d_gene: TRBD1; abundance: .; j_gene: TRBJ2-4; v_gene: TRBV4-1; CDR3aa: CASSQAGGTGDKNIQYF; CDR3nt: TGCGCCAGCAGCCAAGCTGGGGGGACAGGGGACAAAAACATTCAGTACTTC
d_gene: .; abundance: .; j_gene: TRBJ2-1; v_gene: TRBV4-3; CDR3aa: CASSQAFSSWGLAFF; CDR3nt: TGCGCCAGCAGCCAAGCGTTTTCCAGCTGGGGGTTGGCGTTCTTC
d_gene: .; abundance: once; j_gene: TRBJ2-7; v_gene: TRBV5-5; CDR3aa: CASSFGEGLEQYF; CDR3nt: TGTGCCAGCAGCTTTGGCGAGGGTCTCGAGCAGTACTTC
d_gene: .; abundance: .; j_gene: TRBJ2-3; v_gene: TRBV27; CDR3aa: CASTNGAGGRNTQYF; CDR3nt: TGTGCCAGCACTAATGGGGCAGGGGGGAGAAATACGCAGTATTTT
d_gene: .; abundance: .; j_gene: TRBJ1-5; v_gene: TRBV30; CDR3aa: CASSGGSNQPQHF; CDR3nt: TGTGCCTCCTCCGGCGGTAGCAATCAGCCCCAGCATTTT
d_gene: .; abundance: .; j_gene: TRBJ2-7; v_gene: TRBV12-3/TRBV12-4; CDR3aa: CASSFRPNEQYF; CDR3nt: TGTGCCAGCAGTTTTCGACCAAACGAGCAGTACTTC
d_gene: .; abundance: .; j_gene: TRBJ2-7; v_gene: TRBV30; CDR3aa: CAWSVGISRTYEQYF; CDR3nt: TGTGCCTGGAGTGTAGGTATATCCCGAACCTACGAGCAGTACTTC
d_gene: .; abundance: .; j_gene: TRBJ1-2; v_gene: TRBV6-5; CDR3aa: CASSYGQNYGYTF; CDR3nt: TGTGCCAGCAGTTATGGTCAGAACTATGGCTACACCTTC
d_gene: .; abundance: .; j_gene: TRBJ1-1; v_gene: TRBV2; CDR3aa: CASSENPEAFF; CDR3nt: TGTGCCAGCAGTGAAAACCCTGAAGCTTTCTTT
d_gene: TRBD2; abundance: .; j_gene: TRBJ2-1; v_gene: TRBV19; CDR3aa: CASSFFSGSSYNEQFF; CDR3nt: TGTGCCAGTAGTTTTTTCAGCGGGAGCTCCTACAATGAGCAGTTCTTC
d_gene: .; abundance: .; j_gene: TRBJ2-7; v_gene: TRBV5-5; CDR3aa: CASSFPGSYEQYF; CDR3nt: TGTGCCAGCAGCTTCCCGGGGTCCTACGAGCAGTACTTC
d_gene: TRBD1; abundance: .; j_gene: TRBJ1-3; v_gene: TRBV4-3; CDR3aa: CASSQGDRGGNTIYF; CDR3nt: TGCGCCAGCAGCCAAGGTGACAGGGGAGGAAACACCATATATTTT
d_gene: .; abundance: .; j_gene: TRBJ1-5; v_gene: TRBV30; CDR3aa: CAWSVGGNQPQHF; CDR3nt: TGTGCCTGGAGTGTAGGGGGCAATCAGCCCCAGCATTTT
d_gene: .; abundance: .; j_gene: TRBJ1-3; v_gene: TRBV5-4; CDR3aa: CASRDFRSGNTIYF; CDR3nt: TGTGCCAGCAGGGACTTTCGCTCTGGAAACACCATATATTTT
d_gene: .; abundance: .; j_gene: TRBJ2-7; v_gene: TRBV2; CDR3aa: CASSGIDEQYF; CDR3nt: TGTGCCAGCAGTGGGATCGACGAGCAGTACTTC
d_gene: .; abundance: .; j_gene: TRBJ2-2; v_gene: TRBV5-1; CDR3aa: CASKPNTGELFF; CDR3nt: TGCGCCAGCAAGCCGAACACCGGGGAGCTGTTTTTT
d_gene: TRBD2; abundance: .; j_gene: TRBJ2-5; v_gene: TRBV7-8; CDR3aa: CASSFVSGDQETQYF; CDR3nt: TGTGCCAGCAGCTTTGTTAGCGGGGATCAAGAGACCCAGTACTTC
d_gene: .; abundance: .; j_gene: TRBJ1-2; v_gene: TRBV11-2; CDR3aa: CASTHQGLDYGYTF; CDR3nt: TGTGCCAGCACCCACCAAGGGCTGGACTATGGCTACACCTTC
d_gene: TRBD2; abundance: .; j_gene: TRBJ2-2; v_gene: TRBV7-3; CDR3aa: CASSTGLVAAGELFF; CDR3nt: TGTGCCAGCAGCACGGGACTAGTCGCGGCCGGGGAGCTGTTTTTT
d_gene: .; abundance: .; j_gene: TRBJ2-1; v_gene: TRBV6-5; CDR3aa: CASSYSRGSNEQFF; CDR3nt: TGTGCCAGCAGTTATTCTAGGGGCTCTAACGAGCAGTTCTTC
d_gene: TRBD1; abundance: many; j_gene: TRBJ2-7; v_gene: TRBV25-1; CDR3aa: CASSLRTGGEQYF; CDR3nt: TGTGCCAGCAGTCTTCGGACAGGGGGCGAGCAGTACTTC
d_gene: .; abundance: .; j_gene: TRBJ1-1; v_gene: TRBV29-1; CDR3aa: CSVGPGTVNTEAFF; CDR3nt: TGCAGCGTTGGCCCGGGGACGGTGAACACTGAAGCTTTCTTT
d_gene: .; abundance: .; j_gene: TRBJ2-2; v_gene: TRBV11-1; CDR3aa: CASSLEAGITGELFF; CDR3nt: TGTGCCAGCAGCTTAGAAGCAGGGATCACCGGGGAGCTGTTTTTT
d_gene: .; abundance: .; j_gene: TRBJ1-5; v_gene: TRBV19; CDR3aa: CASSILDQPQHF; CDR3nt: TGTGCCAGTAGTATCTTGGATCAGCCCCAGCATTTT
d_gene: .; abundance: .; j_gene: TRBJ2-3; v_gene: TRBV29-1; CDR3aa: CSGGGRGRDTQYF; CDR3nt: TGCAGCGGTGGGGGGAGGGGGCGAGATACGCAGTATTTT
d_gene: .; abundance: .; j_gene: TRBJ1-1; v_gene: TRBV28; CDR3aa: CASTRPLNTEAFF; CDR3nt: TGTGCCAGCACCCGGCCGTTGAACACTGAAGCTTTCTTT
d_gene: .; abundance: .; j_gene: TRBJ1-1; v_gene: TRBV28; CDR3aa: CASNLSPGNEAFF; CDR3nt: TGTGCCAGCAACTTGAGCCCCGGGAATGAAGCTTTCTTT
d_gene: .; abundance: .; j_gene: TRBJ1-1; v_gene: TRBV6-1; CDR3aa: CASSDPVYTEAFF; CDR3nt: TGTGCCAGCAGTGACCCGGTTTACACTGAAGCTTTCTTT
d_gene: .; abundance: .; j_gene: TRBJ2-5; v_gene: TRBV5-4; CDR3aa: CASSLDSYQETQYF; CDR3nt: TGTGCCAGCAGTTTAGACAGCTACCAAGAGACCCAGTACTTC
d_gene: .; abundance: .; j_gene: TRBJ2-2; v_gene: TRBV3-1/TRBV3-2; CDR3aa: CASSKEGGATGELFF; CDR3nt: TGTGCCAGCAGCAAGGAGGGGGGAGCCACCGGGGAGCTGTTTTTT
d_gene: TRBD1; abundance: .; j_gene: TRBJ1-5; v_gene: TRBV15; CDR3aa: CATSTADREIEPQHF; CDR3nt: TGTGCCACCAGCACAGCGGACAGGGAGATAGAGCCCCAGCATTTT
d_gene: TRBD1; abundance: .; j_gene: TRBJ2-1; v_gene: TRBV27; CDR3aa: CASSSGQIGHNEQFF; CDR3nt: TGTGCCAGCAGTTCGGGACAGATCGGGCACAATGAGCAGTTCTTC
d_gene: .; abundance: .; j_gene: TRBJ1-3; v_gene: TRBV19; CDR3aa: CASSIGPGVASGNTIYF; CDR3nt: TGTGCCAGTAGTATAGGGCCCGGAGTGGCCTCTGGAAACACCATATATTTT
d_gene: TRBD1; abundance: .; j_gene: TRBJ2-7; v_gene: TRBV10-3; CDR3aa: CAISEGTGGGQNEQYF; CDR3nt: TGTGCCATCAGTGAGGGGACAGGGGGCGGCCAGAACGAGCAGTACTTC
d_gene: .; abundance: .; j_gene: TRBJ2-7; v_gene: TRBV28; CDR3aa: CASSSDNVGVWAAVFNEQYF; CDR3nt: TGTGCCAGCAGTTCCGATAACGTGGGGGTGTGGGCGGCGGTCTTTAACGAGCAGTACTTC
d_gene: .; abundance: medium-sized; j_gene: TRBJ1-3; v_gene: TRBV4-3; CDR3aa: CASSQSITPGNTIYF; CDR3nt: TGCGCCAGCAGTCAAAGCATCACGCCTGGAAACACCATATATTTT
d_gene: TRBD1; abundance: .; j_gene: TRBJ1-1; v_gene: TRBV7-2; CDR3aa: CASSRRPGQGHTEAFF; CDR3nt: TGTGCCAGCAGCAGACGACCGGGACAGGGTCACACTGAAGCTTTCTTT